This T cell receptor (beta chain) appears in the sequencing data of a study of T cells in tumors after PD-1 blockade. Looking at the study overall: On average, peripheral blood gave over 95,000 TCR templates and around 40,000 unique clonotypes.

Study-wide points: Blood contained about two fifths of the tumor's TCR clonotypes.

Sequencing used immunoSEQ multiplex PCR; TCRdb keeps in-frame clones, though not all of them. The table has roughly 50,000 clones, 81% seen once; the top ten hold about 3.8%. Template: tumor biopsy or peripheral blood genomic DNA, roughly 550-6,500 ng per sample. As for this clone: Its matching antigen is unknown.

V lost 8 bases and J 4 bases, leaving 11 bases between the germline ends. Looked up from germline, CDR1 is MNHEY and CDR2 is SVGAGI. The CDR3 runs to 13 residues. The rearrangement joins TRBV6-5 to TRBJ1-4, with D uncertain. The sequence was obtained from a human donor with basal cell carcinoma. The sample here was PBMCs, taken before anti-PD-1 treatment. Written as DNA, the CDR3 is TGTGCCAGCGGGCCGTGGCATAATGAAAAACTGTTTTTT. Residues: CASGPWHNEKLFF.